These T cell receptor beta chains were read from a single sample in a study of OX40 agonist ivuxolimab in advanced cancers. Profiling relied on immunoSEQ multiplex PCR, and the TCRdb table lists in-frame clones only, not all of them. Among around 64,000 clones, roughly 85% were seen once, and the ten largest hold approximately 5.2%. The sample here was CD4+ or CD8+ T cells sorted from blood, taken in a trial of the OX40 agonist ivuxolimab. All receptors derive from an adult with an advanced solid tumor such as melanoma, head and neck, liver or kidney cancer. Each CDR3 is given with its conserved first and last residue. The D gene is left open where the match is weak. The size of a clone is reported for some rows only, either as once, few or many, or as a class for expanded clones.

D	V	J	size	length	CDR3	DNA
.	TRBV5-1	TRBJ2-5	.	12	CASSLGRETQYF	TGCGCCAGCAGCCTAGGTCGTGAGACCCAGTACTTC
.	TRBV30	TRBJ2-7	.	14	CAWSVGGSSHEQYF	TGTGCCTGGAGTGTAGGGGGGAGTTCCCACGAGCAGTACTTC
.	TRBV9	TRBJ2-5	.	16	CASSEQATLGEETQYF	TGTGCCAGCAGCGAGCAGGCCACCCTGGGCGAGGAGACCCAGTACTTC
.	TRBV5-3	TRBJ1-5	.	15	CASSPTGAGNQPQHF	TGTGCCAGCAGCCCAACGGGGGCAGGCAATCAGCCCCAGCATTTT
.	TRBV29-1	TRBJ2-4	.	11	CSVVPDNIQYF	TGCAGCGTTGTTCCAGATAACATTCAGTACTTC
TRBD2	TRBV19	TRBJ2-2	.	15	CASSAILADTGELFF	TGTGCCAGTAGTGCAATACTAGCGGACACCGGGGAGCTGTTTTTT
TRBD2	TRBV7-3	TRBJ2-5	medium-sized	16	CASSLGGTSGQETQYF	TGTGCCAGCAGCTTAGGGGGGACTAGCGGACAAGAGACCCAGTACTTC
.	TRBV11-2	TRBJ1-1	.	13	CASSADGWTEAFF	TGTGCCAGCAGCGCAGATGGTTGGACTGAAGCTTTCTTT
.	TRBV5-6	TRBJ1-1	.	13	CASSFTANTEAFF	TGTGCCAGCAGCTTCACAGCGAACACTGAAGCTTTCTTT
TRBD1	TRBV19	TRBJ2-7	.	14	CASSDFRTGSEQYF	TGTGCCAGTAGTGATTTCCGGACAGGGTCCGAGCAGTACTTC
TRBD1	TRBV7-2	TRBJ2-5	.	14	CASRQQGALETQYF	TGTGCCAGCAGGCAACAGGGGGCGCTTGAGACCCAGTACTTC
TRBD1	TRBV18	TRBJ1-2	.	15	CASSPGTGKSGGYTF	TGTGCCAGCTCACCCGGGACAGGGAAGTCGGGCGGCTACACCTTC
TRBD2	TRBV27	TRBJ2-7	.	13	CARGRGATYEQYF	TGTGCCAGGGGGCGGGGGGCCACGTACGAGCAGTACTTC
.	TRBV7-9	TRBJ2-7	.	14	CASSLISGTYEQYF	TGTGCCAGCAGCTTAATTAGCGGCACCTACGAGCAGTACTTC
.	TRBV6-6	TRBJ1-1	.	11	CASSYETEAFF	TGTGCCAGCAGTTATGAGACTGAAGCTTTCTTT
TRBD1	TRBV9	TRBJ1-1	.	16	CASSVSGQGAGTEAFF	TGTGCCAGCAGCGTTTCGGGACAGGGGGCTGGCACTGAAGCTTTCTTT
.	TRBV7-9	TRBJ2-7	.	14	CASSFAGLSYEQYF	TGTGCCAGCAGCTTTGCGGGTCTCTCCTACGAGCAGTACTTC
TRBD2	TRBV6-5	TRBJ2-7	.	15	CASSYSTSGFYEQYF	TGTGCCAGCAGTTACAGCACTAGCGGCTTCTACGAGCAGTACTTC
.	TRBV5-4	TRBJ2-1	.	13	CASSIQGRDEQFF	TGTGCCAGCAGCATACAGGGTCGCGATGAGCAGTTCTTC
.	TRBV7-9	TRBJ2-4	.	13	CASSPQGGNIQYF	TGTGCCAGCAGCCCCCAGGGTGGAAACATTCAGTACTTC